What follows are 26 T cell receptor beta chains derived from one specimen sequenced in a study of cytomegalovirus exposure and HLA in healthy donors. Both 60 Vbeta primers and 13 Jbeta primers went into the PCR. Sequencing used immunoSEQ multiplex PCR; TCRdb keeps in-frame clones, though not all of them. The table shows more than 150,000 clones, with 84% occurring only once. The sequenced material came from PBMCs. The receptor set was obtained from a girl under 10 years old in good health and CMV-seropositive.

This chain joins TRBV9 and TRBJ1-4; D is possibly TRBD1 (6 bases). From germline, CDR1 is SGDLS and CDR2 YYNGEE. The V and J ends lost 0 bases and 8 bases respectively, with 11 bases between them. This CDR3 spans 14 amino acids. The CDR3 loop reads CASSVAGTTEKLFF. CDR3 nucleotide sequence: TGTGCCAGCAGCGTAGCCGGGACAACGGAAAAACTGTTTTTT. The full variable domain, its missing parts supplied by reference TRBV9 and TRBJ1-4, is DSGVTQTPKHLITATGQRVTLRCSPRSGDLSVYWYQQSLDQGLQFLIQYYNGEERAKGNILERFSAQQFPDLHSELNLSSLELGDSALYFCASSVAGTTEKLFFGSGTQLSVL.

The CDR3 sequence is CASGLGTGNTGELFF. The CDR3 DNA is TGTGCTAGTGGTTTAGGGACAGGGAACACCGGGGAGCTGTTTTTT. The V call is TRBV12-5, the J call TRBJ2-2, with 8 bases matching TRBD1. V lost 3 bases, J lost 1 base, and 1 base stayed unmatched. Per the germline V gene, CDR1 is LGHNT and CDR2 is FRNRAP. The CDR3 covers 15 residues.

The chain recombines TRBV19 with TRBJ2-7; weak D call: TRBD1 (6 bases). The CDR3 has 11 amino acids. Germline-derived CDR1 and CDR2 are LNHDA and SQIVND (reference sequence). Between the trimmed V and J ends, which lost 7 bases and 6 bases, there was a span of 10 bases. The CDR3 is CASTGVREQYF. DNA for the CDR3: TGTGCCAGTACAGGGGTCCGCGAGCAGTACTTC. Full variable domain (outside the CDR3, taken from reference TRBV19 and TRBJ2-7): DGGITQSPKYLFRKEGQNVTLSCEQNLNHDAMYWYRQDPGQGLRLIYYSQIVNDFQKGDIAEGYSVSREKKESFPLTVTSAQKNPTAFYLCASTGVREQYFGPGTRLTVT.

This chain uses TRBV6-5 with TRBJ1-1; weak D call: TRBD1 (6 bases). CDR1 is MNHEY, CDR2 SVGAGI, per germline. CDR3 length: 13 amino acids. The V gene lost 7 bases and the J gene lost 1 base, with 10 bases spanning the gap. The CDR3 loop is CASIKTGNTEAFF. In nucleotides, the CDR3 is TGTGCCAGCATCAAGACAGGGAACACTGAAGCTTTCTTT.

The rearrangement joins TRBV18 to TRBJ2-7, with 7 bases aligning to TRBD1. Germline-derived CDR1 and CDR2 are KGHSH and LQKENI. The J segment lost 3 bases and the V segment lost 6 bases, leaving 8 bases of the junction unmatched. The CDR3 extends over 14 amino acids. CDR3: CASSPGQAYYEQYF. The DNA of the CDR3 is TGTGCCAGCTCCCCAGGACAGGCTTACTACGAGCAGTACTTC. The variable domain in full, completed from reference TRBV18 and TRBJ2-7, reads NAGVMQNPRHLVRRRGQEARLRCSPMKGHSHVYWYRQLPEEGLKFMVYLQKENIIDESGMPKERFSAEFPKEGPSILRIQQVVRGDSAAYFCASSPGQAYYEQYFGPGTRLTVT.

This chain connects TRBV15 to TRBJ2-3, with D tentatively TRBD2 (5 bases). The length of the CDR3 is 14 residues. V gave up 2 bases and J gave up 7 bases, with 13 bases separating them. The germline CDR1 and CDR2 sequences are LNHNV and YYDKDF (reference sequence). The CDR3 region has the DNA TGTGCCACCAGCAGACGGGGATCGGAAAATACGCAGTATTTT. This sequence encodes CATSRRGSENTQYF. Full variable domain (outside the CDR3, taken from reference TRBV15 and TRBJ2-3): DAMVIQNPRYQVTQFGKPVTLSCSQTLNHNVMYWYQQKSSQAPKLLFHYYDKDFNNEADTPDNFQSRRPNTSFCFLDIRSPGLGDTAMYLCATSRRGSENTQYFGPGTRLTVL.

The V gene is TRBV6-1, the J gene TRBJ2-1, with 7 bases lining up with TRBD1. V shed 4 bases, J shed 2 bases, and the junction held 5 bases outside the gene matches. This CDR3 has 15 residues. Germline V gives CDR1 MNHNS, CDR2 SASEGT. The CDR3 loop is CASSAYRGPYNEQFF. As DNA, the CDR3 is TGTGCCAGCAGTGCTTACAGGGGACCCTACAATGAGCAGTTCTTC.

The rearrangement uses TRBV6-1 and TRBJ1-5; D is possibly TRBD1 (5 bases). The CDR3 runs 14 residues. V was shortened by 2 bases and J by 3 bases, with 8 bases between the two germline ends. The V gene's germline CDR1 is MNHNS and CDR2 SASEGT. The CDR3 nucleotides read TGTGCCAGCAGTGAATCGGGGGTCAATCAGCCCCAGCATTTT. Translating it yields CASSESGVNQPQHF.

The CDR3 loop is CASSPGNPDPMNTEAFF. Written as DNA, the CDR3 is TGTGCCAGCAGCCCGGGGAATCCAGACCCCATGAACACTGAAGCTTTCTTT. The chain links TRBV2 to TRBJ1-1; no definite D call. CDR1 and CDR2 (germline): SNHLY, FYNNEI. The ends were cut back, 6 bases at V and 0 bases at J, with 20 bases in the middle. The CDR3 totals 17 residues.

The gene calls are TRBV4-1 and TRBJ1-5; a weak D match, TRBD1 (5 bases). The V gene's germline CDR1 is MGHRA and CDR2 YSYEKL. V was clipped by 2 bases and J by 4 bases, with 12 bases between them. This CDR3 is 15 amino acids long. CDR3 sequence: CASSQTIAGNQPQHF. CDR3 in DNA: TGCGCCAGCAGCCAAACAATTGCAGGGAATCAGCCCCAGCATTTT.

The genes are TRBV7-2 and TRBJ1-1; no definite D call. In germline, CDR1 is SGHTA, CDR2 FQGNSA. Trimming removed 0 bases from V and 7 bases from J, with 6 bases in between. The CDR3 is made up of 12 amino acids. The CDR3 region has the DNA TGTGCCAGCAGCTTAGCGAGGTGTGAAGCTTTCTTT. Translated, it gives CASSLARCEAFF. The variable domain in full, with the rest retrieved from reference TRBV7-2 and TRBJ1-1, is GAGVSQSPSNKVTEKGKDVELRCDPISGHTALYWYRQSLGQGLEFLIYFQGNSAPDKSGLPSDRFSAERTGGSVSTLTIQRTQQEDSAVYLCASSLARCEAFFGQGTRLTVV.

The rearrangement joins TRBV21-1 to TRBJ2-7; the table gives TRBD2 as D, unverified against the DNA. TRBV21-1 is tagged as a pseudogene. CDR3 length: 15 amino acids. CDR3 loop: CASGLSGGTTYEQYF. CDR3 DNA sequence: TGTGCCAGCGGGTTAAGCGGGGGGACTACCTACGAGCAGTACTTC.

The chain carries TRBV27 and TRBJ1-2; D perhaps matches TRBD1 (5 bases). CDR1 is MNHEY and CDR2 is SMNVEV in the germline V gene (reference sequence). The CDR3 spans 16 residues. The V gene lost 5 bases and the J gene lost 0 bases, with 16 bases spanning the gap. Here the CDR3 DNA reads TGTGCCAGCAGTCCTCTCTGGACATTATCTAACTATGGCTACACCTTC. The encoded protein is CASSPLWTLSNYGYTF.

The J gene is TRBJ2-1, the V gene TRBV25-1; TRBD2 matches at 8 bases. V was clipped by 2 bases and J by 7 bases; unmatched bases: 10. Germline assignment: CDR1 MGHDK and CDR2 SYGVNS. The CDR3 is 16 amino acids. The CDR3 is CASSEPGRAVGNEQFF. CDR3 sequence (DNA): TGTGCCAGCAGTGAACCCGGGAGGGCCGTGGGTAATGAGCAGTTCTTC.

This clone was counted between two and nine times. This chain joins TRBV5-1 and TRBJ1-1; 8 nucleotides align to TRBD1. CDR1 is SGHRS, CDR2 YFSETQ, per germline. The CDR3 extends over 13 amino acids. The J segment lost 7 bases and the V segment lost 4 bases, leaving 6 bases of the junction unmatched. CDR3 coding DNA: TGCGCCAGCAGCGCGACAGGGGAGCGTGAAGCTTTCTTT. The encoded protein is CASSATGEREAFF.

This chain connects TRBV2 to TRBJ2-7, with 8 bases matching TRBD2. CDR3 length: 14 amino acids. The V segment lost 6 bases and the J segment 2 bases; nucleotides outside the gene matches: 6. The germline V gene encodes CDR1 SNHLY and CDR2 FYNNEI. The CDR3 DNA reads as TGTGCCAGCAGGGCAACTAGCGGACCCTACGAGCAGTACTTC. Protein: CASRATSGPYEQYF.

CDR3 DNA: TGTGCCAGCAGTCCCCTGCTGAGCGGGGAGCTGTTTTTT. Translated: CASSPLLSGELFF. The chain combines TRBV6-5 with TRBJ2-2; D not resolved. Trimming took off 5 bases at V and 7 bases at J, with 11 bases between the two ends. This CDR3 contains 13 residues. Germline values: CDR1 MNHEY, CDR2 SVGAGI.

V and J are TRBV28 and TRBJ2-7; TRBD1 agrees at 10 bases. The CDR3 contains 13 residues. Looked up from germline, CDR1 is MDHEN and CDR2 is SYDVKM. With V trimmed by 6 bases and J by 4 bases, 3 bases remained unmatched. CDR3: CASRPGQGYEQYF. The CDR3 nucleotides are TGTGCCAGCAGACCGGGACAGGGGTACGAGCAGTACTTC.

This chain uses TRBV11-3 with TRBJ2-3; TRBD2 matches 11 bases. Germline V gives CDR1 SGHNT, CDR2 YENEEA. This CDR3 comprises 18 residues. Unmatched junction bases numbered 14, after V lost 5 bases and J lost 4 bases. CDR3 DNA: TGTGCCAGCAGCCCGGGGGCTAAGACTAGCGGGAATCCAGATACGCAGTATTTT. Protein: CASSPGAKTSGNPDTQYF.

This chain uses TRBV19 with TRBJ1-3; D possibly corresponds to TRBD1 (5 bases). Deletions cut 6 bases from V and 0 bases from J, with 12 bases between. This CDR3 region has 15 residues. Germline CDR1 reads LNHDA; CDR2 reads SQIVND (reference sequence). CDR3 sequence (DNA): TGTGCCAGTAGCCAGACAGTGAGCTCTGGAAACACCATATATTTT. It codes for CASSQTVSSGNTIYF.

The gene calls are TRBV7-8 and TRBJ2-7, with 11 nucleotides matching TRBD2. V trimming: 5 bases; J trimming: 5 bases; junction bases outside the gene matches: 8. Germline V gene data show CDR1 as SGHVS and CDR2 as FQNEAQ. This CDR3 contains 15 residues. The CDR3 DNA reads TGTGCCAGCAGCCGTCTAGCGGGAGGATACCACGAGCAGTACTTC. Translation: CASSRLAGGYHEQYF. Drawing the rest from reference TRBV7-8 and TRBJ2-7, the complete variable domain is GAGVSQSPRYKVAKRGQDVALRCDPISGHVSLFWYQQALGQGPEFLTYFQNEAQLDKSGLPSDRFFAERPEGSVSTLKIQRTQQEDSAVYLCASSRLAGGYHEQYFGPGTRLTVT.

V usage is TRBV7-9 and J usage is TRBJ1-1; TRBD1 matches 9 bases. This CDR3 is 13 amino acids long. V trimming: 2 bases; J trimming: 7 bases; junction bases outside the gene matches: 2. The germline gives CDR1 SEHNR, CDR2 FQNEAQ (reference sequence). In DNA, the CDR3 is TGTGCCAGCAGCTTAAGGGACAGGGTTGAAGCTTTCTTT. Protein product: CASSLRDRVEAFF.

The chain carries TRBV11-3 and TRBJ2-3; D remains unclear. The V end lost 1 base, the J end lost 4 bases, and 12 bases lay between the germline ends. The CDR3 spans 15 residues. CDR1 and CDR2 (germline): SGHNT, YENEEA. The CDR3 DNA reads as TGTGCCAGCAGCTTAGTTCTCGGAGACGCAGATACGCAGTATTTT. Encoded protein: CASSLVLGDADTQYF.

Regarding this clone: Other DNA sequences in the sample encode the same CDR3. The rearrangement uses TRBV5-1 and TRBJ1-5, with D possibly being TRBD1 (5 bases). V lost 0 bases, J lost 0 bases, and 7 bases lay in between. The CDR3 totals 15 residues. The germline gives CDR1 SGHRS, CDR2 YFSETQ. The CDR3, as DNA: TGCGCCAGCAGCTTGGGGACAAATAGCAATCAGCCCCAGCATTTT. This translates into CASSLGTNSNQPQHF. Based on the CDR3 plus reference TRBV5-1 and TRBJ1-5, the full variable domain is KAGVTQTPRYLIKTRGQQVTLSCSPISGHRSVSWYQQTPGQGLQFLFEYFSETQRNKGNFPGRFSGRQFSNSRSEMNVSTLELGDSALYLCASSLGTNSNQPQHFGDGTRLSIL.

The CDR3 loop is CASSYQGAGGELFF. The CDR3 bases are TGTGCCAGCAGTTACCAGGGGGCTGGCGGGGAGCTGTTTTTT. The chain recombines TRBV6-5 with TRBJ2-2; 8 nucleotides align to TRBD1. Germline CDR1 MNHEY, CDR2 SVGAGI. V dropped 2 bases and J dropped 7; count of bases not matched to a gene: 3. The CDR3 sequence is 14 residues long.

The rearrangement uses TRBV11-2 and TRBJ1-1, with no clear D. V was shortened by 5 bases and J by 3 bases, with 13 bases between the two germline ends. CDR1 is SGHAT and CDR2 is FQNNGV in the germline V gene. This CDR3 is 14 amino acids long. The chain's CDR3 is CASSPDRGDTEAFF. Here the CDR3 DNA reads TGTGCCAGCAGCCCTGACCGGGGTGACACTGAAGCTTTCTTT.